Listed here are 17 T cell receptor beta chains from one sample, sequenced in a study of T cells in Graves' hyperthyroidism and ophthalmopathy. Amplification of TCR beta CDR3 regions used RNA as the template. First-round RT-PCR of the TCR CDR3 relied on the HTBI primer set. TCRdb ran MiXCR on the multiplex PCR reads and lists one entry per CDR3 protein. The sample yields about 460,000 distinct CDR3 sequences, about 20% seen once. Sequencing was done on a sample of blood. Receptors were obtained from a woman in her 70s with Graves' ophthalmopathy.

The chain recombines TRBV29-1 with TRBJ1-4; D gene uncertain. CDR1 and CDR2 (germline): SQVTM, ANQGSEA. This CDR3 is built from 12 residues. The V gene lost 4 bases and the J gene lost 8 bases, with 11 bases spanning the gap. The chain's CDR3 is CSVAMVGEKLFF. CDR3 sequence (DNA): TGCAGCGTTGCAATGGTTGGGGAAAAACTGTTTTTT.

The chain combines TRBV12-3 or TRBV12-4 with TRBJ1-2; D may be TRBD1 (6 bases). Trimming shortened V by 6 bases and J by 4 bases, and 18 bases separated the two germline ends. The CDR3 sequence is 15 residues long. CDR3 in amino acids: CASSPAGGHGYGYTF. CDR3 DNA: TGTGCCAGCAGCCCCGCCGGGGGCCATGGCTATGGCTACACCTTC.

In its sample, this clonotype was seen a few times. This chain uses TRBV12-3 or TRBV12-4 with TRBJ1-2, with D uncertain. Trimming stripped 5 bases from V and 8 bases from J, with 12 bases between. The length of the CDR3 is 12 residues. CDR3: CASSNSRGGYTF. The DNA of the CDR3 is TGTGCCAGCAGTAACTCCCGGGGAGGCTACACCTTC.

Comments on this clonotype: A much more abundant neighbour one base away suggests this may be a read error. The CDR3 coding sequence is TGTGCCAGCAGCCCACGGTCGCAGAGGAACGAGCAGTACTTC. Translation: CASSPRSQRNEQYF. The genes are TRBV3-1 and TRBJ2-7, with unresolved D. The germline V and J ends were trimmed by 4 bases and 5 bases, with 15 bases remaining between them. Germline V gene lookup returns CDR1 LGHDT and CDR2 YNNKEL (reference sequence). This CDR3 has 14 amino acids.

This rearrangement joins TRBV5-8 to TRBJ2-3; D not certain. V shed 5 bases and J shed 3 bases, with 10 bases lying between them. Germline CDR1 is SGHTS and CDR2 is YDEGEE. This CDR3 comprises 13 residues. The CDR3 region has the DNA TGTGCCAGCAGGACTCCAGGAACAGATACGCAGTATTTT. Protein product: CASRTPGTDTQYF.

The V gene is TRBV5-4, the J gene TRBJ1-4; no definite D call. CDR1 and CDR2 (germline): SGHNT, YYREEE (reference sequence). The CDR3 extends over 13 amino acids. V was pared by 6 bases and J by 6 bases, with 12 bases between. The chain's CDR3 is CASTNYGDEKLFF. Here the CDR3 DNA reads TGTGCCAGCACCAACTATGGGGATGAAAAACTGTTTTTT.

V gene TRBV20-1 combines with J gene TRBJ2-1; 10 nucleotides line up with TRBD2. Looked up from germline, CDR1 is DFQATT and CDR2 is SNEGSKA (reference sequence). The CDR3 consists of 14 residues. V shed 7 bases and J 7 bases; nucleotides not matched to a gene: 10. CDR3 in amino acids: CSENLAGVRNEQFF. CDR3 sequence (DNA): TGCAGTGAAAACCTAGCGGGGGTTCGAAATGAGCAGTTCTTC.

Many counts were recorded for this clonotype. This chain connects TRBV11-2 to TRBJ2-3, with D possibly TRBD2 on 5 matching bases. V was cut by 2 bases and J by 6 bases, with 12 bases left in between. The CDR3 loop spans 14 amino acids. Germline V lookup: CDR1 SGHAT, CDR2 FQNNGV. The CDR3: CASSLSWRMDTQYF. The CDR3 bases are TGTGCCAGCAGCTTATCGTGGAGGATGGATACGCAGTATTTT.

In the case of this clonotype: A read error may produce the germline difference seen at one junction end. The chain has TRBV11-2 and TRBJ2-5; possible D gene TRBD2, 5 bases. Germline CDR1 and CDR2: SGHAT and FQNNGV. The CDR3 extends over 13 amino acids. In DNA, the CDR3 is TGTGTCAGCAGCTTAGGATTCTCAGCGGCACCGTACTTC. Translation gives CVSSLGFSAAPYF. Variable domain in full (rest from reference TRBV11-2 and TRBJ2-5): EAGVAQSPRYKIIEKRQSVAFWCNPISGHATLYWYQQILGQGPKLLIQFQNNGVVDDSQLPKDRFSAERLKGVDSTLKIQPAKLEDSAVYLCVSSLGFSAAPYFGPGTRLLVL.

This clonotype was observed a few times. The gene calls are TRBV11-3 and TRBJ1-1; TRBD1 might be the D (6 bases). Germline CDR1 reads SGHNT; CDR2 reads YENEEA. This CDR3 has 15 amino acids. V dropped 5 bases and J dropped 5 bases, with 18 bases sitting between them. CDR3 sequence reads: CASSPGGWVETEAFF. Written as DNA, the CDR3 is TGTGCCAGCAGCCCGGGGGGCTGGGTTGAGACTGAAGCTTTCTTT.

This clonotype was recorded many times. The chain employs TRBV11-2 and TRBJ2-3; D gene ambiguous. Germline V lookup: CDR1 SGHAT, CDR2 FQNNGV. The length of the CDR3 is 11 residues. V was pared by 8 bases and J by 5 bases, with 8 bases between. CDR3 bases: TGTGCCAGCCCGTTTCTAGATACGCAGTATTTT. Protein sequence: CASPFLDTQYF.

In the case of this clonotype: The conserved phenylalanine or tryptophan is not found at the CDR3 terminus, so this likely reflects a read error. The rearrangement joins TRBV7-2 to TRBJ1-5; the D gene is possibly TRBD1 (5 bases). V was cut by 1 base and J by 7 bases, with 14 bases left in between. Germline values: CDR1 SGHTA, CDR2 FQGNSA. This CDR3 is built from 15 residues. CDR3 residues: CASSLGGGFMQPQHI. For the CDR3, the DNA is TGTGCCAGCAGCTTAGGTGGGGGGTTCATGCAGCCCCAGCATATT.

The chain has TRBV20-1 and TRBJ2-3; no clear D gene. This CDR3 is 12 amino acids long. The germline V gene has CDR1 DFQATT and CDR2 SNEGSKA (reference sequence). The V end was cut by 5 bases, the J end by 5 bases, with 11 bases between. The CDR3 sequence is CSADPLGDTQYF. For the CDR3, the DNA is TGCAGTGCTGATCCCTTGGGAGATACGCAGTATTTT.

J is TRBJ2-2 and V is TRBV5-1; the match to TRBD2 covers 14 bases. V dropped 3 bases and J dropped 4; count of bases not matched to a gene: 5. In germline, CDR1 is SGHRS, CDR2 YFSETQ. The CDR3 has 17 amino acids. DNA for the CDR3: TGCGCCAGCAGCTCGGGTGGGACTAGCGGGGGCACCGGGGAGCTGTTTTTT. Encoded protein: CASSSGGTSGGTGELFF.

A few counts support this clonotype. V is TRBV20-1 and J is TRBJ1-5; 7 bases agree with TRBD1. Germline V lookup: CDR1 DFQATT, CDR2 SNEGSKA (reference sequence). The CDR3 is made up of 15 amino acids. V gave up 0 bases and J gave up 3 bases; unmatched junction bases: 5. This chain's CDR3 is CSARDVQGINQPQHF. CDR3 DNA sequence: TGCAGTGCTAGAGATGTACAGGGGATCAATCAGCCCCAGCATTTT.

The J gene is TRBJ2-5, the V gene TRBV5-1, with a tentative D call TRBD1 (6 bases). Germline CDR1 SGHRS, CDR2 YFSETQ. The CDR3 extends over 11 amino acids. The ends were cut back, 2 bases at V and 12 bases at J, with 11 bases in the middle. CDR3 DNA sequence: TGCGCCAGCAGCTTACAGGGCCGCAAGTACTTC. Its translation is CASSLQGRKYF.

This clonotype was recorded at least ten times. V usage is TRBV7-3 and J usage is TRBJ1-2; 10 positions match TRBD1. Germline-derived CDR1 and CDR2 are SGHTA and FQGTGA. J was trimmed by 3 bases and V by 4 bases; bases with no gene match: 2. The CDR3 contains 14 residues. In DNA, the CDR3 is TGTGCCAGCAGCTCCGGGACAGGGGACTATGGCTACACCTTC. As protein: CASSSGTGDYGYTF.